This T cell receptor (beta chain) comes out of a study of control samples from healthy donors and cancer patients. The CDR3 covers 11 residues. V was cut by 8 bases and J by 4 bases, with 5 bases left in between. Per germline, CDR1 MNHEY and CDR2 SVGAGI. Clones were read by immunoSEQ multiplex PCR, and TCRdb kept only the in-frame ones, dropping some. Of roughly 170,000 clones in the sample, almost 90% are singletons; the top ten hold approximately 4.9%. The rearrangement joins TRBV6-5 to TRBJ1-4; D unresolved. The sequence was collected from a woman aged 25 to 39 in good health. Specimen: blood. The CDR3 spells CASGDNEKLFF. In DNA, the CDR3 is TGTGCCAGCGGAGATAATGAAAAACTGTTTTTT.